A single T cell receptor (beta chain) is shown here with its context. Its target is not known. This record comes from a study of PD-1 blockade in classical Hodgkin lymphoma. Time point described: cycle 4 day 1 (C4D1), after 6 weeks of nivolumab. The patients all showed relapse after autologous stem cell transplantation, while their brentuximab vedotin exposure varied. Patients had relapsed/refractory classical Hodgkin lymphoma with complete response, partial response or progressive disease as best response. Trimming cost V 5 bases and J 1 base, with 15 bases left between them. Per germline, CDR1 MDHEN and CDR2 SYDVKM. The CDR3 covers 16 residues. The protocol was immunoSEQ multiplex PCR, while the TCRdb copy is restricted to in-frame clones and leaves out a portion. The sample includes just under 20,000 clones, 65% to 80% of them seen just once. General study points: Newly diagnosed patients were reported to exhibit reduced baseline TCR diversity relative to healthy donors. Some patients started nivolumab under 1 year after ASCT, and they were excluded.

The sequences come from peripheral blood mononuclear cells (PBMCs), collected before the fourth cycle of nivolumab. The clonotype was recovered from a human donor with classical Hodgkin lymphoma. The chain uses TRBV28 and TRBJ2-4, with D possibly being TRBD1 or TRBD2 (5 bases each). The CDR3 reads CASSTVAWGAKNIQYF. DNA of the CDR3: TGTGCCAGCAGTACAGTGGCATGGGGGGCCAAAAACATTCAGTACTTC.